Listed below are T cell receptor beta chains from one sample, sequenced in a study of technical replicates of blood from several donors. Clones were sequenced by immunoSEQ multiplex PCR, and TCRdb holds only the in-frame ones, with some missing. This sample has 80,000 to 90,000 clones, with approximately 94% found just once. Sequenced sample: T cells isolated from PBMCs. These receptors were collected from a human donor in good health. Each CDR3 is given with its conserved first and last residue. A D gene is named only where the DNA matches it firmly. Size is stated for part of the rows, as once, few or many counts, or as a class when the clone is expanded.

CDR3 DNA: TGCAGCGTCTGGCCGGGCAATGAGCAGTTCTTC; CDR3 protein: CSVWPGNEQFF; clone size: .; D gene: .; V gene: TRBV29-1; J gene: TRBJ2-1
CDR3 DNA: TGTGCCAGCAGCGCAAGACTGTCAGAAGACTATGGCTACACCTTC; CDR3 protein: CASSARLSEDYGYTF; clone size: .; D gene: .; V gene: TRBV7-9; J gene: TRBJ1-2
CDR3 DNA: TGTGCCTGGATGGGGGGGGCCGGGGAGACCCAGTACTTC; CDR3 protein: CAWMGGAGETQYF; clone size: .; D gene: .; V gene: TRBV30; J gene: TRBJ2-5
CDR3 DNA: TGCGCCAGCAGCTTGGCCTACCAAGAGACCCAGTACTTC; CDR3 protein: CASSLAYQETQYF; clone size: once; D gene: .; V gene: TRBV5-1; J gene: TRBJ2-5
CDR3 DNA: TGTGCCAGCAGACAGGACAGGTACTATGGCTACACCTTC; CDR3 protein: CASRQDRYYGYTF; clone size: .; D gene: TRBD1; V gene: TRBV6-1; J gene: TRBJ1-2
CDR3 DNA: TGTGCCAGCAGCTTAGTTCGGGCCTACGAGCAGTACTTC; CDR3 protein: CASSLVRAYEQYF; clone size: .; D gene: .; V gene: TRBV7-2; J gene: TRBJ2-7
CDR3 DNA: TGTGCCAGCAGCGGACGGACAGGGGAGTACAATGAGCAGTTCTTC; CDR3 protein: CASSGRTGEYNEQFF; clone size: .; D gene: TRBD1; V gene: TRBV6-1; J gene: TRBJ2-1
CDR3 DNA: TGTGCCAGCAGCTTAGCGGGGTTCACAGATACGCAGTATTTT; CDR3 protein: CASSLAGFTDTQYF; clone size: .; D gene: .; V gene: TRBV11-3; J gene: TRBJ2-3
CDR3 DNA: TGTGCCAGCAGCTCGGGACAGGGATTGGACCTTGGCAATCAGCCCCAGCATTTT; CDR3 protein: CASSSGQGLDLGNQPQHF; clone size: .; D gene: TRBD1; V gene: TRBV7-9; J gene: TRBJ1-5
CDR3 DNA: TGTGCCAGCAGCTTAGTATCTATGGGTCAGGGGAGCGGCTACACCTTC; CDR3 protein: CASSLVSMGQGSGYTF; clone size: .; D gene: .; V gene: TRBV7-6; J gene: TRBJ1-2
CDR3 DNA: TGCAGCGTTCTCGATATACTTACCGGGGAGCTGTTTTTT; CDR3 protein: CSVLDILTGELFF; clone size: .; D gene: .; V gene: TRBV29-1; J gene: TRBJ2-2
CDR3 DNA: TGTGCCAGTAGTATCCCCTCCTTAGCGGGGTTTAGCACAGATACGCAGTATTTT; CDR3 protein: CASSIPSLAGFSTDTQYF; clone size: .; D gene: TRBD2; V gene: TRBV19; J gene: TRBJ2-3
CDR3 DNA: TGCGCCAGCAGCTCCCCCGGGAGGGGGATGTACGAGCAGTACTTC; CDR3 protein: CASSSPGRGMYEQYF; clone size: .; D gene: TRBD2; V gene: TRBV5-1; J gene: TRBJ2-7